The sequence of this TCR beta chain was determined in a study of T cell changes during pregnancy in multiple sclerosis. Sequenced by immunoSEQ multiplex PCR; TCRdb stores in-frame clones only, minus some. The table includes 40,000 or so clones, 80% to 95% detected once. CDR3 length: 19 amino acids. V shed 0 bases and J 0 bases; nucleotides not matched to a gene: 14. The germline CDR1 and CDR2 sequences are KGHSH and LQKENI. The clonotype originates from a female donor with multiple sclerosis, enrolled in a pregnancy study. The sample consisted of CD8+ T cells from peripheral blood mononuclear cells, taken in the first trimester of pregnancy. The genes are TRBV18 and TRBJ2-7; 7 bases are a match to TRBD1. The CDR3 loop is CASSPPLIGTVERSYEQYF. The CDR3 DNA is TGTGCCAGCTCACCACCACTTATCGGGACAGTCGAACGCTCCTACGAGCAGTACTTC.